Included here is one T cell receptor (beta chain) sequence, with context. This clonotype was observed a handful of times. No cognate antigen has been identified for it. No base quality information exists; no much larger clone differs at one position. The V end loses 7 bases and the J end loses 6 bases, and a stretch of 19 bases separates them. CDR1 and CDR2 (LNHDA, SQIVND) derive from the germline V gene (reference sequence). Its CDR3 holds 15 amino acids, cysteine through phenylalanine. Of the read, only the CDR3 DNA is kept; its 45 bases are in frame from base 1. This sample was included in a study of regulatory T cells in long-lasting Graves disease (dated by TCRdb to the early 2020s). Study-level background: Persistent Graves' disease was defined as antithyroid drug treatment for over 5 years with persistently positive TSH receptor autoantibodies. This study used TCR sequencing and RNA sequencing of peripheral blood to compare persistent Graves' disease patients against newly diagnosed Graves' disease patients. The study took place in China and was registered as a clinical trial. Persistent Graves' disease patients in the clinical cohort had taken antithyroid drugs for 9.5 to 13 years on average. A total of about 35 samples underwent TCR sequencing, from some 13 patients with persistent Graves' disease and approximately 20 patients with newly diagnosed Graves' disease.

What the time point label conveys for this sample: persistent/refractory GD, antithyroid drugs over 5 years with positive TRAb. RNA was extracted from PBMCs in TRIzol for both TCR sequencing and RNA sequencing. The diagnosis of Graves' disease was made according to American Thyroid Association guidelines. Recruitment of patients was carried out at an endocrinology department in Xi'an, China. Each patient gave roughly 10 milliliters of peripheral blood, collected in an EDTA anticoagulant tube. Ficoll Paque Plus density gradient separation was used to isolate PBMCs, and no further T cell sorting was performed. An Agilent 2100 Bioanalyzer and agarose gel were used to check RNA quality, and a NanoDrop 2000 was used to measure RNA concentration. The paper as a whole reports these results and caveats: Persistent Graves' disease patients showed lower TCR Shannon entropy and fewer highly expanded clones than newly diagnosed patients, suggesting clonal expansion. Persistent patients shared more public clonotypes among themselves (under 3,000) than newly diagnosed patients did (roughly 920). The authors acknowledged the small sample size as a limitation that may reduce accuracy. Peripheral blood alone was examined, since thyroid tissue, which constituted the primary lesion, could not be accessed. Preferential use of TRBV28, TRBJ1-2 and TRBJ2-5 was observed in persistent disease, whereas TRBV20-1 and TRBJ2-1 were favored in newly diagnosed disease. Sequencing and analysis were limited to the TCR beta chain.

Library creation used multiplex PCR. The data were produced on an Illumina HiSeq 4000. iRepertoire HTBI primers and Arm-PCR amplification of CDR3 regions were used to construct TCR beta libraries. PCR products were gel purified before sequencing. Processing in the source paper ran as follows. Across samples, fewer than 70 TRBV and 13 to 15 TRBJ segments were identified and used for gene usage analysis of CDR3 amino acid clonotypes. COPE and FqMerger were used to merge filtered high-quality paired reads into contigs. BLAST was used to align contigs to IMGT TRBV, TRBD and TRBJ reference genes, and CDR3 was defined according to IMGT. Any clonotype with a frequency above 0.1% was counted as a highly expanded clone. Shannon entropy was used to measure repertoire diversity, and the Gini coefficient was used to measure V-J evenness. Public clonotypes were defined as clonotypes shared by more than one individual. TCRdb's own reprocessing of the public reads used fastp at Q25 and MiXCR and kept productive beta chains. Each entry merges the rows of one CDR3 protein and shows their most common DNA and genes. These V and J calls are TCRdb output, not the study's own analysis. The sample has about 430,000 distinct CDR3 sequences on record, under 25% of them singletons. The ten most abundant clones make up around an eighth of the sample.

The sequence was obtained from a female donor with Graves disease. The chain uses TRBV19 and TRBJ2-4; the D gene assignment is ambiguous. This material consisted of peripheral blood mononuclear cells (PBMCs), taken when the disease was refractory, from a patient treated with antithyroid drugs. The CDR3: CASNYVGDPLNIQYF. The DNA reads TGTGCCAGTAATTATGTCGGCGACCCTTTAAACATTCAGTACTTC.